Below are 18 T cell receptor beta chains sequenced from a single sample in a study of monozygotic twins with inflammatory bowel disease. TCRdb re-called the 5' RACE reads and shows each CDR3 protein once, DNA omitted. This table lists 350,000 to 550,000 distinct CDR3 sequences. The sample consisted of blood. The receptors here all came from a human donor with ulcerative colitis or Crohn's disease, or a healthy co-twin of an affected twin (not recorded which).

This rearrangement joins TRBV11-2 to TRBJ2-5. Germline V gene lookup returns CDR1 SGHAT and CDR2 FQNNGV. The CDR3 totals 13 residues. The CDR3 spells CASSSGIQETQYF.

This rearrangement joins TRBV13 to TRBJ2-7; the D call from TCRdb, TRBD1, cannot be confirmed without DNA. Germline assignment: CDR1 PRHDT and CDR2 FYEKMQ (reference sequence). The CDR3 extends over 16 amino acids. CDR3: CASSLGGRGNPYEQYF. Complete variable domain (other parts from reference TRBV13 and TRBJ2-7): AAGVIQSPRHLIKEKRETATLKCYPIPRHDTVYWYQQGPGQDPQFLISFYEKMQSDKGSIPDRFSAQQFSDYHSELNMSSLELGDSALYFCASSLGGRGNPYEQYFGPGTRLTVT.

This chain joins TRBV9 and TRBJ2-7. This CDR3 contains 14 residues. Per germline, CDR1 SGDLS and CDR2 YYNGEE. Here the CDR3 reads CASSVRPPPDEQYF.

The V and J genes are TRBV30 and TRBJ2-3. Germline V gene data show CDR1 as GTSNPN and CDR2 as SVGIG (reference sequence). The CDR3 is 11 amino acids. CDR3 residues: CAWTSTDTQYF.

This rearrangement joins TRBV7-9 to TRBJ1-1; TCRdb selects TRBD1, and the lack of DNA leaves this call unchecked. Germline values: CDR1 SEHNR, CDR2 FQNEAQ (reference sequence). CDR3 length: 13 amino acids. CDR3 sequence: CASSPQVQGIPFF.

The rearrangement joins TRBV12-3 or TRBV12-4 to TRBJ1-1. The CDR3 loop spans 14 amino acids. The CDR3 protein is CASSLALPDTEAFF.

The chain's CDR3 is CASMSEGAITEAFF. V is TRBV19 and J is TRBJ1-1; no DNA is available, so the TRBD1 call from TCRdb remains unchecked. This CDR3 has 14 amino acids. CDR1 is LNHDA and CDR2 is SQIVND in the germline V gene (reference sequence).

This chain uses TRBV10-3 with TRBJ2-1; TCRdb returns TRBD1, unconfirmable since there is no DNA. CDR3 length equals 13 residues. The germline CDR1 and CDR2 sequences are ENHRY and SYGVKD. This chain's CDR3 is CASRPGPGDEQFF.

The chain recombines TRBV27 with TRBJ1-2; TCRdb lists TRBD1, though no DNA is available to test this call. The CDR3 consists of 14 residues. CDR1 and CDR2 from the germline V gene are MNHEY and SMNVEV (reference sequence). The CDR3 region is CASSLGAGADGYTF.

The chain recombines TRBV5-1 with TRBJ2-2; no DNA is available, so the TRBD1 call from TCRdb remains unchecked. Germline V gene sequence: CDR1 SGHRS, CDR2 YFSETQ. The CDR3 is made up of 16 amino acids. This chain's CDR3 is CASSLEGGEPIGELFF. Filled out from reference TRBV5-1 and TRBJ2-2, the complete variable domain reads KAGVTQTPRYLIKTRGQQVTLSCSPISGHRSVSWYQQTPGQGLQFLFEYFSETQRNKGNFPGRFSGRQFSNSRSEMNVSTLELGDSALYLCASSLEGGEPIGELFFGEGSRLTVL.

The chain employs TRBV6-5 and TRBJ2-1; TCRdb's D call, TRBD1, is unchecked because there is no DNA. There are 15 residues in the CDR3. Germline CDR1 reads MNHEY; CDR2 reads SVGAGI. CDR3: CASSLKGTGVYEQFF.

The chain recombines TRBV12-3 or TRBV12-4 with TRBJ2-2; the D gene TCRdb calls, TRBD1, cannot be checked with no DNA. This CDR3 region has 12 residues. CDR3 protein: CASTRVTRELFF.

This CDR3 is CASSVAQENYGYTF. This chain links TRBV9 with TRBJ1-2; lacking DNA, the TRBD1 call made by TCRdb goes unchecked. The CDR3 runs to 14 residues. Germline CDR1 and CDR2: SGDLS and YYNGEE.

This rearrangement joins TRBV19 to TRBJ2-1; TCRdb gives TRBD1 as the D gene, but with no DNA this cannot be confirmed. This CDR3 has 14 amino acids. The germline V gene encodes CDR1 LNHDA and CDR2 SQIVND (reference sequence). The CDR3 spells CASNTGVSYNEQFF.

The CDR3 loop reads CASSFQVVYYEQYF. The chain links TRBV28 to TRBJ2-7. Germline V lookup: CDR1 MDHEN, CDR2 SYDVKM. The CDR3 has 14 residues.

This chain connects TRBV9 to TRBJ2-2; TCRdb selects TRBD1, and the lack of DNA leaves this call unchecked. The CDR3 consists of 19 residues. From germline, CDR1 is SGDLS and CDR2 YYNGEE. This CDR3 reads CASSVGVGHGTSNTGELFF.

This rearrangement joins TRBV7-2 to TRBJ1-5; TCRdb reports TRBD1, a call that lacks DNA to check it against. CDR3 length: 14 amino acids. The germline gives CDR1 SGHTA, CDR2 FQGNSA. This CDR3 is CASSATGFGQPQHF.

The V gene is TRBV3-1, the J gene TRBJ2-7. Germline assignment: CDR1 LGHDT and CDR2 YNNKEL (reference sequence). The CDR3 is 13 amino acids. The CDR3 sequence: CASSLKGSNEQYF.